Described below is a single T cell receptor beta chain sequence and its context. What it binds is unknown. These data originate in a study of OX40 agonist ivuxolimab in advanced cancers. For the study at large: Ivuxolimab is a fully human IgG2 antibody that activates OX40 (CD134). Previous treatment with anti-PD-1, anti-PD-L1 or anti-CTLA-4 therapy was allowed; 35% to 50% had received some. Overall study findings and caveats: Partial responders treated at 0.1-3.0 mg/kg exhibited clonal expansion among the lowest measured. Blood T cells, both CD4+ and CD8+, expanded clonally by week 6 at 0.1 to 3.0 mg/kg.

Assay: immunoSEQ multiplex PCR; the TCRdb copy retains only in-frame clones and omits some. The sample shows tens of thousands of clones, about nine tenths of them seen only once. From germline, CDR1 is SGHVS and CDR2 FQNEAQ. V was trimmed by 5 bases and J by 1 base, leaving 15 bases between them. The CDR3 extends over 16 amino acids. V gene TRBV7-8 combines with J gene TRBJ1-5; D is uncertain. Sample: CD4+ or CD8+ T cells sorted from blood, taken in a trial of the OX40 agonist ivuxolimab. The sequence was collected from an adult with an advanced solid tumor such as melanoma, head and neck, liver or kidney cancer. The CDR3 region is CASSHRTYGSNQPQHF. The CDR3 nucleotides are TGTGCCAGCAGCCATCGAACCTATGGGAGCAATCAGCCCCAGCATTTT. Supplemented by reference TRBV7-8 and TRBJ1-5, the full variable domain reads GAGVSQSPRYKVAKRGQDVALRCDPISGHVSLFWYQQALGQGPEFLTYFQNEAQLDKSGLPSDRFFAERPEGSVSTLKIQRTQQEDSAVYLCASSHRTYGSNQPQHFGDGTRLSIL.